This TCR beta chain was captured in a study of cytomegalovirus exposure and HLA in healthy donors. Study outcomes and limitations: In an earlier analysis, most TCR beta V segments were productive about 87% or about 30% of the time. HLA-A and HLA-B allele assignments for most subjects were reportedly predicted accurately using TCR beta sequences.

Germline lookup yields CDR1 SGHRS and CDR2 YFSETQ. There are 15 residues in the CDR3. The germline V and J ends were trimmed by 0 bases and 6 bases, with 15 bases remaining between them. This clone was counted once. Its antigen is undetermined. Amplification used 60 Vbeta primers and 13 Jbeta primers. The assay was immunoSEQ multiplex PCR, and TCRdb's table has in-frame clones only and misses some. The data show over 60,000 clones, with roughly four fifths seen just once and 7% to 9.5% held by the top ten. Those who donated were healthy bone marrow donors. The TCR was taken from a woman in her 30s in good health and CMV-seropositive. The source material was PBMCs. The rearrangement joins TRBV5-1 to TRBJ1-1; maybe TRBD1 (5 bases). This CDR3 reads CASSLAREGRSEAFF. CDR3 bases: TGCGCCAGCAGCTTGGCCAGGGAGGGGAGGTCTGAAGCTTTCTTT.